This T cell receptor (beta chain) was found in a study of blood T cell repertoires in COVID-19. The CDR3 contains 14 residues. Looked up from germline, CDR1 is MNHNS and CDR2 is SASEGT. Trimming took off 2 bases at V and 6 bases at J, with 8 bases between the two ends. TCRdb's table, derived via immunoSEQ multiplex PCR, lists solely in-frame clones and lacks some. Here the sample spans under 250,000 clones, around 83% being singletons. The sequencing sample was made of peripheral blood. The V gene is TRBV6-1, the J gene TRBJ1-6; D is undetermined. This receptor was obtained from a man between 50 and 59 years old with active or convalescent COVID-19. The CDR3: CASSELQPNSPLHF. In DNA form, the CDR3 reads TGTGCCAGCAGTGAACTACAGCCTAATTCACCCCTCCACTTT.